The rows below give T cell receptor beta chains drawn from one sample of a study of T cell changes during pregnancy in multiple sclerosis. Only in-frame clones appear in the TCRdb table, and some are missing; sequencing was by immunoSEQ multiplex PCR. The sample has about 75,000 clones, over 85% seen once; the top ten hold less than 0.15%. This sample comprised CD4+ T cells from peripheral blood mononuclear cells, obtained after pregnancy. These receptors all stem from a female donor with multiple sclerosis, enrolled in a pregnancy study. The CDR3 runs from the conserved cysteine through the conserved F or W. The order of the fields is D gene, V gene, CDR3 protein. D genes are given only for firm matches.

TRBD1,TRBV7-2,CASSSTIRAGGAPQHF
NA,TRBV30,CAWSVPGITGGYTF
NA,TRBV7-8,CASSLMLSENIQYF
TRBD1,TRBV6-1,CASSEVPRGPGNQPQHF
TRBD1,TRBV11-2,CASSTAGTGFEKLFF
TRBD1,TRBV28,CASRLAGTGEGWYTF
TRBD2,TRBV9,CASSVVTSGTPGNEQFF
TRBD2,TRBV6-5,CASRRGLAGSEEQYF
TRBD1,TRBV27,CASSLRSRDRVFYSEQFF
NA,TRBV9,CASSVGTAGSTDTQYF
TRBD2,TRBV7-2,CASSLLTSGGSYEQYF
NA,TRBV2,CASSDRGYSNQPQHF
NA,TRBV28,CASSPRGSGYRNEQFF
TRBD1,TRBV4-3,CASSQARTGSTDTQYF